Shown below are 32 T cell receptor beta chains from a single sample sequenced in a study of molecular identifiers for immune sequencing clone quantification. TCRdb re-derived calls from the PCR reads in MiXCR, one entry per CDR3 protein. The table has under 600,000 distinct CDR3 sequences, roughly 25% seen once. Sequenced sample: naive CD8+ T cells from blood, with Jurkat cell RNA spiked in. Subset in this sample: FACS-sorted CD8+CD4-CCR7+CD45RA+ naive T cells. The source of these receptors is a human donor in good health. Some libraries in this study had Jurkat cell RNA spiked in.

V is TRBV30 and J is TRBJ2-5; 10 bases agree with TRBD2. V lost 1 base to trimming and J lost 4 bases; unmatched junction nucleotides: 3. CDR1 is GTSNPN, CDR2 SVGIG, per germline (reference sequence). The CDR3 has 14 amino acids. DNA for the CDR3: TGTGCCTGGAGTGCCCGGACTAGCGGAGAGACCCAGTACTTC. Translated, it gives CAWSARTSGETQYF.

In its sample, this clonotype was seen a few times. The chain is built from TRBV27 and TRBJ1-1; no reliable D call. CDR1 and CDR2 from the germline V gene are MNHEY and SMNVEV (reference sequence). The CDR3 is 14 amino acids. The V end lost 0 bases, the J end lost 5 bases, and 10 bases lay between the germline ends. CDR3 amino acids: CASSLSLRATEAFF. For the CDR3, the DNA is TGTGCCAGCAGTTTATCTCTGAGGGCTACTGAAGCTTTCTTT.

This clonotype was found many times. The chain combines TRBV7-9 with TRBJ1-1; TRBD1 matches 7 bases. This CDR3 region has 17 residues. The germline CDR1 and CDR2 sequences are SEHNR and FQNEAQ (reference sequence). V shed 5 bases and J 0 bases; nucleotides not matched to a gene: 12. This CDR3 is CASSPRTGTNMNTEAFF. In DNA, the CDR3 is TGTGCCAGCAGCCCCCGGACAGGAACCAACATGAACACTGAAGCTTTCTTT.

Remarks on this clonotype: A much larger clone is a single base away; this may be a read error. This chain links TRBV4-1 with TRBJ2-7, with D possibly called TRBD1 or TRBD2 (6 bases each). This CDR3 comprises 15 residues. V was clipped by 4 bases and J by 2 bases, with 15 bases between them. Germline CDR1 and CDR2: MGHRA and YSYEKL. CDR3 protein: CASSREGGPTYEQYF. The CDR3 nucleotides read TGCGCCAGCAGCCGAGAGGGGGGCCCCACCTACGAGCAGTACTTC.

This clonotype was seen a single time. V gene TRBV4-3 combines with J gene TRBJ1-2; tentatively, D is TRBD1 (6 bases). Between the trimmed V and J ends, which lost 0 bases and 10 bases, there was a span of 24 bases. Germline V gene sequence: CDR1 LGHNA, CDR2 YSLEER. The CDR3 has 17 amino acids. CDR3 nucleotide sequence: TGCGCCAGCAGCCAAGATCTCGTACCCAGGGGAGATCAGGACTACACCTTC. Protein: CASSQDLVPRGDQDYTF.

The chain uses TRBV9 and TRBJ2-7; D is perhaps TRBD2 (6 bases). Trimming shortened V by 0 bases and J by 5 bases, and 21 bases separated the two germline ends. The germline V gene encodes CDR1 SGDLS and CDR2 YYNGEE. CDR3 length: 17 residues. Written as DNA, the CDR3 is TGTGCCAGCAGCGTAGAGCCCATGGGGGTAGCGGTGGACGAGCAGTACTTC. It translates to CASSVEPMGVAVDEQYF.

V and J are TRBV28 and TRBJ1-4; the D is unclear. CDR3 size: 13 residues. Trimming pared 8 bases from V and 3 bases from J, leaving 10 bases between. Germline V gene lookup returns CDR1 MDHEN and CDR2 SYDVKM. The CDR3 reads CASRERANEKLFF. The CDR3 DNA follows: TGTGCCAGCCGCGAACGGGCTAATGAAAAACTGTTTTTT.

This clonotype showed up just a few times. The CDR3 sequence is CASRAGTWDRGRADTQYF. CDR3 bases: TGCGCCAGCAGAGCCGGGACCTGGGACAGGGGGCGAGCAGATACGCAGTATTTT. The rearrangement joins TRBV4-1 to TRBJ2-3; 12 bases agree with TRBD1. The CDR3 length is 18 residues. Germline V lookup: CDR1 MGHRA, CDR2 YSYEKL. After removal of 6 bases from V and 4 bases from J, the junction contained 14 bases not matched to a gene.

The rearrangement links TRBV20-1 to TRBJ1-1, with a possible D match to TRBD1 (5 bases). The V gene's germline CDR1 is DFQATT and CDR2 SNEGSKA (reference sequence). V lost 6 bases, J lost 3 bases, and 20 bases lay in between. This CDR3 comprises 15 residues. Written as DNA, the CDR3 is TGCAGTGCCCCCACTTCGCGGGGCTTGTACACTGAAGCTTTCTTT. Its translation is CSAPTSRGLYTEAFF.

This clonotype was detected only once. One end of the junction fails to match germline, which may point to a read error. The CDR3 spells CASSLVPSGGETQCF. Here the CDR3 DNA reads TGCGCCAGCAGCTTGGTCCCTAGCGGGGGAGAGACCCAGTGCTTC. The chain couples TRBV5-1 to TRBJ2-5, with 10 bases matching TRBD2. Germline assignment: CDR1 SGHRS and CDR2 YFSETQ. The CDR3 runs 15 residues.

Concerning this clonotype: A read error may explain this, as a much larger clone is one base away. The chain has TRBV5-1 and TRBJ1-1; D remains ambiguous. V lost 2 bases to trimming and J lost 3 bases, with 14 bases between them. The CDR3 has 15 residues. CDR1 is SGHRS and CDR2 is YFSETQ in the germline V gene. DNA of the CDR3: TGCGCCAGCAGCTTCGGGCCCAAGTGCGACACTGAAGCTTTCTTT. Translating gives CASSFGPKCDTEAFF.

This rearrangement joins TRBV5-6 to TRBJ1-5; the D gene is possibly TRBD1 (5 bases). The V gene lost 1 base and the J gene lost 3 bases, with 14 bases spanning the gap. CDR3 length: 16 residues. Germline V gene sequence: CDR1 SGHDT, CDR2 YYEEEE. CDR3 sequence reads: CASSLSGNVYNQPQHF. For the CDR3, the DNA is TGTGCCAGCAGCTTGTCAGGGAACGTTTACAATCAGCCCCAGCATTTT.

The chain links TRBV19 to TRBJ1-1; TRBD1 is a possible D gene (5 bases). Deletions cut 2 bases from V and 1 base from J, with 11 bases between. The CDR3 covers 15 residues. Germline V gene lookup returns CDR1 LNHDA and CDR2 SQIVND (reference sequence). Here the CDR3 reads CASSINDRWNTEAFF. The CDR3, as DNA: TGTGCCAGTAGTATAAACGACAGATGGAACACTGAAGCTTTCTTT.

The chain combines TRBV19 with TRBJ1-5, with a tentative D call TRBD1 (5 bases). Trimming removed 5 bases from V and 7 bases from J, with 18 bases in between. There are 15 residues in the CDR3. Germline loops: CDR1 LNHDA, CDR2 SQIVND (reference sequence). DNA for the CDR3: TGTGCCAGTAGTCCAGCTCGGGGACTCGAACAGCCCCAGCATTTT. It is translated as CASSPARGLEQPQHF.

The V gene is TRBV19, the J gene TRBJ2-1, with 9 bases that match TRBD2. CDR1 is LNHDA, CDR2 SQIVND, per germline (reference sequence). The CDR3 spans 15 residues. The junction had 3 bases not matched to a gene; V was cut back by 2 bases and J by 4 bases. DNA for the CDR3: TGTGCCAGTAGTATAACGGCGGGGGGGTACAATGAGCAGTTCTTC. Protein sequence: CASSITAGGYNEQFF.

With respect to this clonotype: A read error may produce the germline difference seen at one junction end. J is TRBJ1-1 and V is TRBV4-3; D is uncertain. Germline CDR1 is LGHNA and CDR2 is YSLEER. The CDR3 is 17 amino acids. CDR3 protein: CSSSQALIGLLNTEAFF. CDR3 DNA sequence: TGCTCCAGCAGCCAAGCCCTAATAGGTTTGTTGAACACTGAAGCTTTCTTT.

This clonotype was seen many times. V and J are TRBV5-6 and TRBJ2-3; D call uncertain. V gave up 4 bases and J gave up 3 bases, with 12 bases separating them. The CDR3 totals 14 residues. Germline V CDR1 and CDR2: SGHDT, YYEEEE. CDR3 residues: CASSHPSETDTQYF. Here the CDR3 DNA reads TGTGCCAGCAGCCATCCGTCTGAGACAGATACGCAGTATTTT.

The rearrangement links TRBV4-3 to TRBJ1-5, with 7 bases aligning to TRBD1. V gave up 4 bases and J gave up 3 bases; unmatched junction bases: 12. The CDR3 runs to 17 residues. Per the germline V gene, CDR1 is LGHNA and CDR2 is YSLEER. The CDR3: CASSRHRGLGANQPQHF. The CDR3 nucleotides read TGCGCCAGCAGCCGGCACAGGGGCCTCGGCGCCAATCAGCCCCAGCATTTT.

Concerning this clonotype: This may come from a read error, since a much larger clone is one base off. For the CDR3, the DNA is TGCAGCGTTTTCAGGGGACAGGCAGAGACCCAGTACTTC. Residues: CSVFRGQAETQYF. This chain joins TRBV29-1 and TRBJ2-5, with TRBD1 matching over 8 bases. With V trimmed by 5 bases and J by 4 bases, 6 bases remained unmatched. CDR3 size: 13 residues. CDR1 is SQVTM and CDR2 is ANQGSEA in the germline V gene.

This clonotype was seen ten or more times. The chain uses TRBV13 and TRBJ2-3; 12 bases match TRBD2. Germline V CDR1 and CDR2: PRHDT, FYEKMQ (reference sequence). With 6 bases clipped from V and 6 bases from J, the junction kept 7 bases outside the gene matches. CDR3 length: 15 amino acids. The CDR3 sequence: CASSRGLAGPDTQYF. For the CDR3, the DNA is TGTGCCAGCAGTCGAGGACTAGCGGGACCGGATACGCAGTATTTT.

There are a few counts of this clonotype. The rearrangement joins TRBV11-3 to TRBJ1-6, with 7 bases matching TRBD1. This CDR3 has 17 residues. The germline CDR1 and CDR2 sequences are SGHNT and YENEEA. Trimming took 5 bases from V and 10 from J; bases not matched to a gene: 17. CDR3 amino acids: CASSTTGVRPEDSPLHF. The CDR3 DNA reads TGTGCCAGCAGCACTACAGGGGTTAGACCAGAAGACTCACCCCTCCACTTT.

This clonotype has a handful of counts. This chain connects TRBV12-3 or TRBV12-4 to TRBJ2-1; D remains unclear. The ends were cut back, 7 bases at V and 4 bases at J, with 11 bases in the middle. The CDR3 consists of 13 residues. The CDR3 DNA sequence: TGTGCCAGCACACCCTATGGGTACAATGAGCAGTTCTTC. Translation gives CASTPYGYNEQFF.

This clonotype showed up many times. V usage is TRBV4-1 and J usage is TRBJ1-6; D is ambiguous. Trimming took 1 base from V and 14 from J, leaving 15 bases between them. Germline assignment: CDR1 MGHRA and CDR2 YSYEKL. This CDR3 comprises 14 residues. CDR3 amino acids: CASSQVQAVGALHF. CDR3 bases: TGCGCCAGCAGCCAAGTTCAGGCCGTTGGGGCCCTCCACTTT.

V usage is TRBV10-2 and J usage is TRBJ1-5; D is unresolved. Trimming removed 1 base from V and 6 bases from J, with 7 bases in between. CDR3 size: 13 residues. Germline V gives CDR1 WSHSY, CDR2 SAAADI. The CDR3 sequence: CASSEWRTQPQHF. Here the CDR3 DNA reads TGCGCCAGCAGTGAGTGGAGGACTCAGCCCCAGCATTTT.

This clonotype was observed many times. The chain recombines TRBV4-1 with TRBJ1-5; D is ambiguous. Trimming stripped 0 bases from V and 3 bases from J, with 9 bases between. Germline V lookup: CDR1 MGHRA, CDR2 YSYEKL. The CDR3 contains 15 residues. The CDR3 sequence is CASSQDRGDNQPQHF. CDR3 in DNA: TGCGCCAGCAGCCAAGATAGAGGAGACAATCAGCCCCAGCATTTT.

This clonotype appeared many times. The rearrangement uses TRBV4-3 and TRBJ2-7; TRBD1 agrees at 9 bases. The CDR3 runs to 17 residues. V lost 0 bases to trimming and J lost 0 bases; unmatched junction nucleotides: 6. CDR1 and CDR2 from the germline V gene are LGHNA and YSLEER. CDR3 nucleotides: TGCGCCAGCAGCCAAGATAGGGGACAGGGTCGCTCCTACGAGCAGTACTTC. Its translation: CASSQDRGQGRSYEQYF.

In its sample, this clonotype was seen a few times. The chain is built from TRBV13 and TRBJ1-4, with TRBD1 matching over 9 bases. The trim removed 5 bases at V and 4 bases at J, leaving 5 bases unmatched. The germline V gene has CDR1 PRHDT and CDR2 FYEKMQ (reference sequence). CDR3 length: 15 amino acids. The CDR3 loop is CASSQGGQGNEKLFF. The CDR3 coding sequence is TGTGCCAGCAGCCAAGGGGGACAGGGTAATGAAAAACTGTTTTTT.

The V call is TRBV6-2 or TRBV6-3, the J call TRBJ2-1, with unresolved D. CDR3 size: 15 residues. From germline, CDR1 is MNHEY and CDR2 SVGEGT. Trimming left V 7 bases short and J 1 base short, with 14 bases between. The CDR3, as DNA: TGTGCCAGCAACCCGGCTGGTGATTCCTACAATGAGCAGTTCTTC. Translation gives CASNPAGDSYNEQFF.

Concerning this clonotype: Since the CDR3 does not end with the conserved phenylalanine or tryptophan, this likely comes from a read error. V gene TRBV7-9 combines with J gene TRBJ1-1; D gene uncertain. Trimming shortened V by 5 bases and J by 6 bases, and 16 bases separated the two germline ends. In germline, CDR1 is SEHNR, CDR2 FQNEAQ (reference sequence). The CDR3 has 14 amino acids. The CDR3 DNA follows: TGTGCCAGCAGCCCACCGGACCTGAGGGCTGAAGCTTTCTAT. Its translation: CASSPPDLRAEAFY.

This chain joins TRBV9 and TRBJ2-5, with D unclear. The CDR3 runs to 12 residues. Trimming took 2 bases from V and 10 from J, leaving 12 bases between them. Germline loops: CDR1 SGDLS, CDR2 YYNGEE. CDR3 sequence (DNA): TGTGCCAGCAGCGTCGACGGAGACCTCCAGTACTTC. Its translation: CASSVDGDLQYF. Full variable domain (remainder filled in from reference TRBV9 and TRBJ2-5): DSGVTQTPKHLITATGQRVTLRCSPRSGDLSVYWYQQSLDQGLQFLIQYYNGEERAKGNILERFSAQQFPDLHSELNLSSLELGDSALYFCASSVDGDLQYFGPGTRLLVL.

The chain joins TRBV7-6 to TRBJ1-4; a possible D gene is TRBD1 (6 bases). V lost 4 bases to trimming and J lost 5 bases, with 14 bases between them. Germline CDR1 and CDR2: SGHVS and FNYEAQ. The CDR3 has 15 amino acids. CDR3: CASSSGTTRNEKLFF. Written as DNA, the CDR3 is TGTGCCAGCAGCTCAGGGACAACCCGAAATGAAAAACTGTTTTTT. Looking up the rest from reference TRBV7-6 and TRBJ1-4 gives the full variable domain: GAGVSQSPRYKVTKRGQDVALRCDPISGHVSLYWYRQALGQGPEFLTYFNYEAQQDKSGLPNDRFSAERPEGSISTLTIQRTEQRDSAMYRCASSSGTTRNEKLFFGSGTQLSVL.

The chain combines TRBV20-1 with TRBJ2-1; D possibly corresponds to TRBD2 (5 bases). Germline CDR1 is DFQATT and CDR2 is SNEGSKA (reference sequence). Trimming took off 3 bases at V and 0 bases at J, with 9 bases between the two ends. The CDR3 has 14 residues. The CDR3 DNA is TGCAGTGCTAGCGGGATGAGCTCCTACAATGAGCAGTTCTTC. Translating gives CSASGMSSYNEQFF.